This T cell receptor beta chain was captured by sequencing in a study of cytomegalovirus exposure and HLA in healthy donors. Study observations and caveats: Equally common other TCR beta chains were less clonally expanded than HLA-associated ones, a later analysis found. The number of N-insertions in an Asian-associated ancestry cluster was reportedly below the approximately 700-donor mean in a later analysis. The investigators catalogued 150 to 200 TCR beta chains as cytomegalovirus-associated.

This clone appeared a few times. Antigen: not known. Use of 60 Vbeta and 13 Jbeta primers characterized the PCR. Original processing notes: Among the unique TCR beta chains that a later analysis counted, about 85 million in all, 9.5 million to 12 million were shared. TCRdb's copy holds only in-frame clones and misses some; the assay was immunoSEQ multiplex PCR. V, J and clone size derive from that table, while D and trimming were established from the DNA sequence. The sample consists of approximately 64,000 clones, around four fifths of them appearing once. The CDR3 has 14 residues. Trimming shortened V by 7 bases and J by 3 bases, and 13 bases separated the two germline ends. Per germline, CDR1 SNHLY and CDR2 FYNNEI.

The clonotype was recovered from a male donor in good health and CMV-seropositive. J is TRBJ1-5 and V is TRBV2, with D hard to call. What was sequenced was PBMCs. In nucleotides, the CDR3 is TGTGCCAGCACTTTGGGCCGAGACAATCAGCCCCAGCATTTT. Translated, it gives CASTLGRDNQPQHF. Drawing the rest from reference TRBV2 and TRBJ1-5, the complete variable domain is EPEVTQTPSHQVTQMGQEVILRCVPISNHLYFYWYRQILGQKVEFLVSFYNNEISEKSEIFDDQFSVERPDGSNFTLKIRSTKLEDSAMYFCASTLGRDNQPQHFGDGTRLSIL.